This T cell receptor (beta chain) was captured by sequencing in a study of T cell repertoires in cytomegalovirus infection (dated by TCRdb to between 2017 and 2020). Broadly, across the study: Peptide stimulations targeted recently identified HLA-C-restricted CMV epitopes, whose presentation resists viral immunomodulation, together with well-studied HLA-B-restricted epitopes. Donor HLA type was relevant to the analysis, because carriage of CMV infection together with the matching HLA type was indicated by public TCR beta signatures. What the authors observed across the whole study: Cumulative frequency of public TCR beta family members discriminated carriers of CMV infection plus the relevant HLA type in this cohort and an independent approximately 340-donor cohort. The ex vivo response was dominated by HLA-C-restricted CMV-specific TCR beta clonotypes, which also provided the single most frequent clonotype in two of eight donors.

The germline V gene supplies CDR1 SGHDN and CDR2 FVKESK. The CDR3 sequence holds 17 residues, the cysteine and phenylalanine included. Only the CDR3 portion is preserved as DNA: 51 bases, with reading frame beginning at the first base. V and J are trimmed by 2 bases and 6 bases, and the gene matches miss 12 bases of the junction. TCRdb lists the instrument as Illumina HiSeq 1500. TCRdb reworked the public reads: Q25 trimming with fastp, MiXCR clone assembly, productive beta chains retained. Entries are consolidated by CDR3 protein sequence, retaining the most common genes and DNA. The sample contains around 800,000 distinct CDR3 sequences, 30% to 35% of them found a single time. The top ten clones comprise over 10% of the sample. What the treatment or condition label conveys for this sample: in vitro stimulation with specific CMV peptide epitopes to enrich CMV-specific T cells. This clonotype has only one observation. What antigen it recognizes has not been identified. No base-level quality is on record; no much larger clone is a single base apart. A single read offers scant evidence.

This receptor chain uses TRBV14 and TRBJ2-7, and TRBD1 aligns with 11 junction nucleotides. This sequence originates from a human donor in good health (CMV status not recorded). Some clones in this sample may be carry-over from other donors' samples. Sequences were derived from cultured CD8+ T cells from PBMCs, sampled from culture after CMV antigen stimulation. CDR3 loop: CASSQNLGTGGLGEQYF. The DNA is TGTGCCAGCAGCCAAAACCTAGGGACAGGGGGTTTGGGCGAGCAGTACTTC.